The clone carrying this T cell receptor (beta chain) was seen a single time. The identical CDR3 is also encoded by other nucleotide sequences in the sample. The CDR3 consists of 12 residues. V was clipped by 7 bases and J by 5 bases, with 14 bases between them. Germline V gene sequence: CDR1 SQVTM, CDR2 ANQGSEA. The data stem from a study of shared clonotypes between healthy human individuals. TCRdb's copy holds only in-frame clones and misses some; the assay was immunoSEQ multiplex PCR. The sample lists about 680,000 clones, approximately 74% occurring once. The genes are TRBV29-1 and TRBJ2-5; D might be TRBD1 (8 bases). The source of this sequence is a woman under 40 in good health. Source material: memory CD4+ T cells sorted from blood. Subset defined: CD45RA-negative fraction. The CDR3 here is CSADRGGETQYF. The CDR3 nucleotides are TGCAGCGCAGACAGGGGAGGGGAGACCCAGTACTTC.